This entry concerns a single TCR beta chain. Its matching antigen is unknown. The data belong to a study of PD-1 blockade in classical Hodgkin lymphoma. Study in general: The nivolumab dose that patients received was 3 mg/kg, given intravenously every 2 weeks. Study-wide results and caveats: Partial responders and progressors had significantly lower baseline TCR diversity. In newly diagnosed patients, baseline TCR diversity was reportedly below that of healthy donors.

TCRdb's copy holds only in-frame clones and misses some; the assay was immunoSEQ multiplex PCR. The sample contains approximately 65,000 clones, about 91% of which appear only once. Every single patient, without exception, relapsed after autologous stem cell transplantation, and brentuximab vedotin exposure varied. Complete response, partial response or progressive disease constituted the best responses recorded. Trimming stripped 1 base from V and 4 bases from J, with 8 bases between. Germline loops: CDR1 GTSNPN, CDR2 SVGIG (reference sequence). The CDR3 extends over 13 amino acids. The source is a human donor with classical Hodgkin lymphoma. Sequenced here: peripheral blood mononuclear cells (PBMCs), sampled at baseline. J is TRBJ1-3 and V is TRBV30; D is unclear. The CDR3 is CAWSGESGNTIYF. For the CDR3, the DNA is TGTGCCTGGAGTGGTGAGTCCGGAAACACCATATATTTT.